This T cell receptor beta chain emerged from a study of T-cell memory formation after mild COVID-19 (dated by TCRdb to the early 2020s). About the study as a whole: Most TCR sequence clusters were specific to one of the two donors. The cohort comprised two young, previously healthy adult volunteers, one female and one male. In two donors, T-cell clones that expanded and contracted after mild COVID-19 were followed by sequencing TCRalpha and TCRbeta repertoires longitudinally.

This clonotype showed up just a few times. The antigen it binds to is not known. The record has no base qualities; no much larger clone is one base away. The full study reports these points: Only two mild cases were covered in the study, and larger cohorts including severe cases with pre-infection samples were considered necessary. Clones contracting from day 15 to 85 had balanced CD4/CD8 phenotypes, while a second wave expanding from day 15 to 37 was biased towards CD4+. The detection of some responding clones in pre-infection memory suggests that pre-existing cross-reactive memory T cells joined the SARS-CoV-2 response. Whether the second-wave clones peaking on day 37 were SARS-CoV-2 specific was not confirmed. Contracting CD4+ clones appeared mostly in the CM and EM memory subsets, whereas CD8+ clones were enriched in EMRA.

Ficoll-Paque density gradient centrifugation was used to isolate PBMCs. Instrument used: Illumina NovaSeq 6000. TCRalpha and TCRbeta cDNA libraries were constructed by 5'RACE with constant-segment primers, with sample barcodes and unique molecular identifiers being introduced. Trizol reagent was used to extract RNA from every sample. Libraries were amplified in two PCR steps, with a second sample barcode and Illumina TruSeq adapters added in the second step. The libraries were sequenced on an Illumina NovaSeq using 2 x 150 bp paired-end reads. In the paper's pipeline: Reads were demultiplexed and collapsed into UMI-guided consensus sequences with migec v1.2.7. Using mixcr v2.1.11, UMI consensuses were aligned to TRA and TRB V and J templates and then assembled into clonotypes. Expanded or contracted clonotypes were those called significant by both edgeR and NoisET, with noise models trained on biological replicates. For edgeR calls, the thresholds were a false discovery rate-adjusted p below 0.01 and a log2 fold-change of 1. As an exploratory analysis of dynamics, max-normalized trajectories of the 1000 most abundant clonotypes were examined by PCA with hierarchical clustering. Separately sequenced CD4+ and CD8+ repertoires were used to assign the CD4 or CD8 phenotype of responding clones. TCRdb ran its own pipeline on the public reads, namely fastp trimming at Q25 and MiXCR clone calling, and kept in-frame beta chains. Identical CDR3 proteins give one entry, which carries the most common genes and DNA. The V and J calls and clone size are TCRdb's, not the authors'. The sample table shows hundreds of thousands of distinct CDR3 sequences, and roughly 14% are seen once. The top ten hold 2% to 2.5% of the sample.

The germline V gene sets CDR1 to SGHTA and CDR2 to FQGTGA. V drops 1 base and J drops 7 bases, leaving 17 bases in between. The CDR3 spans 17 residues, from the cysteine through the phenylalanine. The only DNA kept is the CDR3, 51 bases in frame from the first base. The rearrangement joined TRBV7-3 to TRBJ1-6; a weak D assignment points to TRBD1 (5 bases agree). The sample was PBMCs or a T cell subset sorted from them (not recorded which). The TCR comes from an adult woman who had mild COVID-19 (a few samples of this study predate the infection). The sample titles of this study are shuffled in the database, so cell type and time point are left out; the donor was told from shared clones. The CDR3 sequence is CASSLRGRTLGNSPLHF. The base sequence is TGTGCCAGCAGCTTAAGGGGACGAACACTAGGGAATTCACCCCTCCACTTT.